This note documents a single T cell receptor (beta chain) sequence. Its antigen is not identified. The sample comes from a study of STAT3 mutations in large granular lymphocyte leukemia. General study points: Persisting codominant clonotypes may have hidden a small pathogenic clone. At least one immunodominant TCR beta clonotype appeared in every T-cell large granular lymphocyte leukemia patient. Treatment regimens differed across patients between samplings.

V shed 4 bases, J shed 5 bases, and the junction held 10 bases outside the gene matches. The length of the CDR3 is 15 residues. Germline V gene data show CDR1 as SGHRS and CDR2 as YFSETQ. Average productive template count per sample was approximately 40,000. Sequenced by immunoSEQ multiplex PCR; TCRdb stores in-frame clones only, minus some. The profile covers some 3,900 clones, with over 80% appearing a single time and approximately 87% taken by the ten largest. The specimen sequenced was peripheral blood mononuclear cells. V and J are TRBV5-1 and TRBJ2-7, with 9 bases identical to TRBD1. The source of this sequence is a boy younger than 18 with T-cell large granular lymphocyte leukemia. Some clones in this sample may be carry-over from other donors' samples. The CDR3 loop is CASSPPGTGWHEQYF. The CDR3 DNA sequence: TGCGCCAGCAGCCCGCCCGGGACAGGGTGGCACGAGCAGTACTTC.